The rows below give T cell receptor beta chains drawn from one sample of a study of shared clonotypes between healthy human individuals. Some clones are missing from TCRdb's copy, which holds only in-frame ones; the method was immunoSEQ multiplex PCR. The data show roughly 2,500,000 clones, under 95% seen once. The sequencing sample was made of naive CD4+ T cells from PBMCs. The receptors come from a man aged 18-30 years in good health. Some clones in this sample may be carry-over from other donors' samples. The CDR3 runs from the conserved cysteine through the conserved F or W. D genes are given only for firm matches.

>TRBV5-1|.|TRBJ2-2
CASSLDGRGTGELFF
TGCGCCAGCAGCTTGGACGGGAGAGGAACCGGGGAGCTGTTTTTT
>TRBV7-3|.|TRBJ1-3
CASSLDSHSGNTIYF
TGTGCCAGCAGCTTAGACAGCCACTCTGGAAACACCATATATTTT
>TRBV28|TRBD1|TRBJ2-3
CASSPTGGYTDTQYF
TGTGCCAGCAGTCCCACAGGGGGCTACACAGATACGCAGTATTTT
>TRBV6-5|.|TRBJ1-3
CASSSPPRGTIYF
TGTGCCAGCAGTTCGCCCCCGAGGGGCACCATATATTTT
>TRBV10-3|TRBD2|TRBJ2-3
CATLAGASTDTQYF
TGTGCCACCCTAGCGGGAGCCTCCACAGATACGCAGTATTTT
>TRBV18|.|TRBJ2-3
CASSPAGFMNTQYF
TGTGCCAGCTCACCAGCAGGGTTTATGAATACGCAGTATTTT
>TRBV18|.|TRBJ2-7
CASSAGGDPSYEQYF
TGTGCCAGCTCAGCCGGTGGTGATCCTTCCTACGAGCAGTACTTC
>TRBV5-4|TRBD1|TRBJ2-1
CASSFGTVAYNEQFF
TGTGCCAGCAGCTTCGGGACAGTAGCTTACAATGAGCAGTTCTTC
>TRBV7-2|.|TRBJ2-1
CASRPPGEQFF
TGTGCCAGCAGACCCCCAGGGGAGCAGTTCTTC
>TRBV5-1|TRBD1|TRBJ2-3
CASSLQGTGGTDTQYF
TGCGCCAGCAGCTTGCAAGGGACAGGGGGGACAGATACGCAGTATTTT
>TRBV25-1|.|TRBJ1-5
CASSEYRPGSNQPQHF
TGTGCCAGCAGTGAATATCGTCCCGGTTCGAATCAGCCCCAGCATTTT